This T cell receptor beta chain was found in a study of cytomegalovirus exposure and HLA in healthy donors. At collection, donors were nominally healthy, but unrecorded immune exposures were probable. In the PCR, 60 Vbeta and 13 Jbeta primers were used. Generated by immunoSEQ multiplex PCR, the TCRdb table keeps only in-frame clones and is missing some. The data hold about 170,000 clones, with almost 80% observed a single time. The TCR comes from a woman aged 45-65 years in good health and CMV-seropositive. Material for sequencing was PBMCs.

The CDR3 loop is CSVVGAGFGANVLTF. The DNA of the CDR3 is TGCAGCGTTGTGGGGGCTGGGTTTGGGGCCAACGTCCTGACTTTC. This rearrangement joins TRBV29-1 to TRBJ2-6; tentative D call: TRBD1 (6 bases). CDR1 SQVTM and CDR2 ANQGSEA come from the germline V gene. The CDR3 loop spans 15 amino acids. Trimming cost V 4 bases and J 3 bases, with 13 bases left between them.